A selection of T cell receptor beta chains follows, all from one sample in a study of blood T cells in healthy people across ages. MiXCR, run by TCRdb on the 5' RACE reads, gives a single entry per CDR3 protein. The repertoire holds 850,000 or so distinct CDR3 sequences, with 29% as singletons. The specimen was blood. All receptors come from a woman aged 80 or over in good health. Each CDR3 is given without its conserved first and last residue.

j_gene: TRBJ2-6
v_gene: TRBV7-2
CDR3aa: ASSLVVIPGANVLT

j_gene: TRBJ1-1
v_gene: TRBV6-2/TRBV6-3
CDR3aa: ASSYSLMNTEAF

j_gene: TRBJ2-3
v_gene: TRBV7-7
CDR3aa: ASSHRPALADPDTQY

j_gene: TRBJ2-7
v_gene: TRBV30
CDR3aa: AWSRQGYEQY

j_gene: TRBJ2-3
v_gene: TRBV20-1
CDR3aa: SAPSTSGHTDTQY

j_gene: TRBJ1-2
v_gene: TRBV6-2/TRBV6-3
CDR3aa: ASSLTVDLGYT

j_gene: TRBJ2-1
v_gene: TRBV12-3/TRBV12-4
CDR3aa: ASSEQTGSGEQF

j_gene: TRBJ2-7
v_gene: TRBV20-1
CDR3aa: SAAKREGIPYEQY

j_gene: TRBJ1-3
v_gene: TRBV7-9
CDR3aa: ASLQDLTSGNTIY

j_gene: TRBJ2-4
v_gene: TRBV20-1
CDR3aa: SARVPGGGQNIQY

j_gene: TRBJ2-3
v_gene: TRBV6-1
CDR3aa: ASTHERTSGASTDTQY

j_gene: TRBJ1-4
v_gene: TRBV19
CDR3aa: ASSQGIFEKLF

j_gene: TRBJ2-3
v_gene: TRBV29-1
CDR3aa: SVVDADTQY

j_gene: TRBJ1-2
v_gene: TRBV5-5
CDR3aa: ASSFRWGNYT

j_gene: TRBJ2-5
v_gene: TRBV5-1
CDR3aa: ASSFGQAGETQY

j_gene: TRBJ1-4
v_gene: TRBV20-1
CDR3aa: SARPQGGRNEKLF

j_gene: TRBJ1-4
v_gene: TRBV3-1
CDR3aa: ASRGTGAREKLF

j_gene: TRBJ2-7
v_gene: TRBV9
CDR3aa: ASRPFMDRGEQY

j_gene: TRBJ2-2
v_gene: TRBV7-2
CDR3aa: ASSPPRGGNTGELF

j_gene: TRBJ1-5
v_gene: TRBV6-6
CDR3aa: ASSYGDQPQH

j_gene: TRBJ2-1
v_gene: TRBV29-1
CDR3aa: SVVVLPNSYNEQF

j_gene: TRBJ2-7
v_gene: TRBV25-1
CDR3aa: ASSGLTGEAEQY

j_gene: TRBJ2-7
v_gene: TRBV20-1
CDR3aa: SANPGLVYEQY

j_gene: TRBJ2-3
v_gene: TRBV5-1
CDR3aa: ASSLATVSSTDTQY

j_gene: TRBJ2-1
v_gene: TRBV29-1
CDR3aa: SVDGIRNNEQF

j_gene: TRBJ2-1
v_gene: TRBV11-2
CDR3aa: ASSTTSGARNEQF

j_gene: TRBJ2-6
v_gene: TRBV6-4
CDR3aa: ASSDRAGANVLT

j_gene: TRBJ1-2
v_gene: TRBV10-3
CDR3aa: ATRKGTGDYGYT

j_gene: TRBJ2-3
v_gene: TRBV7-2
CDR3aa: ASSLREREGDTQY

j_gene: TRBJ1-2
v_gene: TRBV28
CDR3aa: ASGRVNYGYT

j_gene: TRBJ2-6
v_gene: TRBV7-9
CDR3aa: ASSFVPGLGANVLT

j_gene: TRBJ2-1
v_gene: TRBV5-1
CDR3aa: ASSLGGGTNNEQF

j_gene: TRBJ2-3
v_gene: TRBV10-3
CDR3aa: AISEPQGLAGGHTYTDTQY

j_gene: TRBJ1-4
v_gene: TRBV20-1
CDR3aa: SARTGANEKLF

j_gene: TRBJ2-4
v_gene: TRBV5-1
CDR3aa: ASSSNREKKY

j_gene: TRBJ2-5
v_gene: TRBV10-3
CDR3aa: AISESPGGKETQY